Shown below are 24 T cell receptor beta chains from a single sample sequenced in a study of T cell responses to AZD1222 COVID-19 vaccine. The table came from immunoSEQ multiplex PCR; TCRdb's copy has only in-frame clones and leaves some out. This table holds 200,000 or so clones, 85% to 95% found once. Sequencing used peripheral blood, obtained 28 days after the second AZD1222 dose. The source is an adult who received the AZD1222 COVID-19 vaccine.

The rearrangement links TRBV5-8 to TRBJ1-2; D gene ambiguous. This CDR3 is 15 amino acids long. V was pared by 7 bases and J by 0 bases, with 16 bases between. CDR1 SGHTS and CDR2 YDEGEE come from the germline V gene. Here the CDR3 DNA reads TGTGCCAGCGCCAAGGACTGGGGAGCTAACTATGGCTACACCTTC. It translates to CASAKDWGANYGYTF.

The sample holds one count of this clone. The chain recombines TRBV4-1 with TRBJ2-3; 7 nucleotides align to TRBD1. CDR1 is MGHRA and CDR2 is YSYEKL in the germline V gene. With 4 bases clipped from V and 1 base from J, the junction kept 2 bases outside the gene matches. The CDR3 consists of 14 residues. CDR3 nucleotides: TGCGCCAGCAGCCGAGGGACAGGCACAGATACGCAGTATTTT. Its protein is CASSRGTGTDTQYF.

This chain uses TRBV10-3 with TRBJ2-7; 9 bases are shared with TRBD1. Germline assignment: CDR1 ENHRY and CDR2 SYGVKD. CDR3 length: 15 residues. Trimming cost V 4 bases and J 2 bases; bases outside gene matches: 6. CDR3 region: CAISGRGQGTYEQYF. The CDR3 nucleotides read TGTGCCATCAGTGGCCGGGGACAGGGAACCTACGAGCAGTACTTC.

The chain is built from TRBV6-5 and TRBJ1-2; tentative D call: TRBD1 (5 bases). Per germline, CDR1 MNHEY and CDR2 SVGAGI. This CDR3 has 14 amino acids. V was clipped by 4 bases and J by 1 base, with 10 bases between them. The CDR3 reads CASSLEQGNYGYTF. CDR3 coding DNA: TGTGCCAGCAGTTTGGAGCAGGGTAACTATGGCTACACCTTC.

V and J are TRBV21-1 and TRBJ2-2; the DNA was not compared with TRBD2, the D call given in the table. TRBV21-1 is noted as a pseudogene. CDR3 length: 16 residues. The CDR3 coding sequence is TGTGCCAGCAACAAAGTTTCCCTACCGAACACCGGGGAGCTGTTTTTT. Translating it yields CASNKVSLPNTGELFF.

J is TRBJ2-7 and V is TRBV7-9; the D gene is possibly TRBD1 (5 bases). Germline V gene sequence: CDR1 SEHNR, CDR2 FQNEAQ (reference sequence). This CDR3 has 11 residues. Deletions cut 5 bases from V and 6 bases from J, with 8 bases between. The CDR3 loop is CASSPTVEQYF. CDR3 coding DNA: TGTGCCAGCAGCCCGACAGTCGAGCAGTACTTC.

The chain joins TRBV6-6 to TRBJ1-1; TRBD1 matches 7 bases. The V gene's germline CDR1 is MNHNY and CDR2 SVGAGI (reference sequence). The CDR3 runs 13 residues. V shed 5 bases, J shed 8 bases, and the junction held 8 bases outside the gene matches. CDR3 DNA: TGTGCCAGCAGTCCGAATCAGGGGGACGAAGCTTTCTTT. This codes for CASSPNQGDEAFF.

The CDR3 nucleotides are TGTGCCAGCAGCGGACTAGCGGGGTTATTAGAGACCCAGTACTTC. It codes for CASSGLAGLLETQYF. The V and J genes are TRBV6-1 and TRBJ2-5; TRBD2 aligns across 12 bases. The CDR3 is made up of 15 amino acids. Trimming cost V 6 bases and J 4 bases; bases outside gene matches: 6. In germline, CDR1 is MNHNS, CDR2 SASEGT.

The V call is TRBV6-5, the J call TRBJ1-5; D not resolved. V lost 0 bases and J 5 bases, leaving 8 bases between the germline ends. CDR1 and CDR2 from the germline V gene are MNHEY and SVGAGI. The CDR3 consists of 14 residues. DNA of the CDR3: TGTGCCAGCAGTTACTCTAGCAGTTATCAGCCCCAGCATTTT. Translating gives CASSYSSSYQPQHF.

This rearrangement joins TRBV2 to TRBJ1-1, with 8 bases identical to TRBD1. The junction had 13 bases not matched to a gene; V was cut back by 4 bases and J by 6 bases. CDR1 is SNHLY, CDR2 FYNNEI, per germline. This CDR3 spans 16 amino acids. For the CDR3, the DNA is TGTGCCAGCAGTGTGGAGACAGGGGACATTGGGGCTGAAGCTTTCTTT. This codes for CASSVETGDIGAEAFF.

V usage is TRBV6-5 and J usage is TRBJ1-1; D is ambiguous. CDR3 length: 16 amino acids. Trimming shortened V by 0 bases and J by 0 bases, and 11 bases separated the two germline ends. Germline CDR1 and CDR2: MNHEY and SVGAGI. CDR3 nucleotide sequence: TGTGCCAGCAGTTACTCGACGGGCACATTGAACACTGAAGCTTTCTTT. It translates to CASSYSTGTLNTEAFF.

V gene TRBV3-1 (or the pseudogene TRBV3-2) combines with J gene TRBJ2-1; no clear D gene. CDR3 size: 15 residues. Germline values: CDR1 LGHDT, CDR2 YNNKEL (reference sequence). Trimming cost V 2 bases and J 8 bases, with 16 bases left between them. Written as DNA, the CDR3 is TGTGCCAGCAGCCAAAAGTACTCCGGCTATGATGAGCAGTTCTTC. It specifies CASSQKYSGYDEQFF.

This rearrangement joins TRBV5-8 to TRBJ1-2, with a weak D call TRBD1 (5 bases). Germline CDR1 is SGHTS and CDR2 is YDEGEE. The V end lost 4 bases, the J end lost 4 bases, and 11 bases lay between the germline ends. The CDR3 sequence is 13 residues long. The CDR3 coding sequence is TGTGCCAGCAGCCTGACAGATTTCTATGGCTACACCTTC. Translation gives CASSLTDFYGYTF.

The chain has TRBV5-1 and TRBJ2-5; a weak D match, TRBD2 (6 bases). The CDR3 is 13 amino acids. V was shortened by 2 bases and J by 2 bases, with 7 bases between the two germline ends. Germline assignment: CDR1 SGHRS and CDR2 YFSETQ. The chain's CDR3 is CASSLGRQETQYF. The CDR3 region has the DNA TGCGCCAGCAGCTTAGGGAGGCAAGAGACCCAGTACTTC.

This sequence joins TRBV6-5 and TRBJ1-5; a possible D gene is TRBD1 (6 bases). There are 14 residues in the CDR3. CDR1 MNHEY and CDR2 SVGAGI come from the germline V gene. Trimming shortened V by 10 bases and J by 6 bases, and 19 bases separated the two germline ends. CDR3 residues: CAILPTGIGQPQHF. CDR3 DNA: TGTGCCATCCTCCCCACAGGGATTGGTCAGCCCCAGCATTTT.

This chain connects TRBV5-1 to TRBJ1-2, with TRBD1 matching over 8 bases. V was clipped by 1 base and J by 5 bases; unmatched bases: 7. CDR3 length: 15 residues. Germline V CDR1 and CDR2: SGHRS, YFSETQ. As DNA, the CDR3 is TGCGCCAGCAGCTTGTCGGGACAGGCCACTTATGGCTACACCTTC. Protein: CASSLSGQATYGYTF.

The chain couples TRBV13 to TRBJ1-3; no clear D. CDR1 and CDR2 (germline): PRHDT, FYEKMQ (reference sequence). The ends were cut back, 5 bases at V and 0 bases at J, with 11 bases in the middle. The CDR3 loop spans 15 amino acids. The CDR3 bases are TGTGCCAGCAGCCAAGGTATCACCTCTGGAAACACCATATATTTT. Encoded protein: CASSQGITSGNTIYF.

V is TRBV6-5 and J is TRBJ2-5; 9 nucleotides agree with TRBD1. The V segment lost 5 bases and the J segment 3 bases; nucleotides outside the gene matches: 4. The germline CDR1 and CDR2 sequences are MNHEY and SVGAGI. CDR3 size: 14 residues. This CDR3 reads CASSTGGAEETQYF. CDR3 DNA sequence: TGTGCCAGCAGTACAGGGGGCGCCGAAGAGACCCAGTACTTC.

The rearrangement links TRBV10-1 to TRBJ1-1; no clear D. Germline CDR1 WNHNN, CDR2 SYGVQD (reference sequence). The V end lost 0 bases, the J end lost 6 bases, and 8 bases lay between the germline ends. This CDR3 contains 13 residues. The CDR3 sequence: CASSESQGSEAFF. The CDR3 DNA sequence: TGCGCCAGCAGTGAGTCGCAAGGGTCTGAAGCTTTCTTT.

Comments on this clone: Distinct nucleotide sequences in the sample also encode this CDR3. This chain joins TRBV7-9 and TRBJ2-7; D is unresolved. The germline V gene encodes CDR1 SEHNR and CDR2 FQNEAQ (reference sequence). Trimming removed 1 base at V and 1 base at J, with 2 bases between. This CDR3 has 12 amino acids. The CDR3 sequence is CASSLGSYEQYF. The CDR3 nucleotides are TGTGCCAGCAGCTTAGGGTCCTACGAGCAGTACTTC.

The chain couples TRBV10-3 to TRBJ1-6; D perhaps matches TRBD1 (5 bases). V was cut by 9 bases and J by 5 bases, with 14 bases left in between. The germline gives CDR1 ENHRY, CDR2 SYGVKD. This CDR3 is built from 14 residues. CDR3 loop: CAIGIKGDNSPLHF. Here the CDR3 DNA reads TGTGCCATAGGTATAAAAGGGGATAATTCACCCCTCCACTTT.

This clone was observed once. The genes are TRBV6-2 or TRBV6-3 and TRBJ1-1, with D perhaps matching TRBD1 (5 bases). The CDR3 spans 15 residues. The V and J ends lost 6 bases and 5 bases respectively, with 19 bases between them. Germline CDR1 is MNHEY and CDR2 is SVGEGT. Here the CDR3 reads CASSSRDDLFTEAFF. The DNA of the CDR3 is TGTGCCAGCAGCTCCCGGGACGACTTATTTACTGAAGCTTTCTTT.

V is TRBV5-1 and J is TRBJ2-5, with D tentatively TRBD1 or TRBD2 (6 bases each). This CDR3 is 15 amino acids long. Deletions cut 0 bases from V and 2 bases from J, with 11 bases between. Germline values: CDR1 SGHRS, CDR2 YFSETQ. The CDR3 reads CASSLVGGGQETQYF. In nucleotides, the CDR3 is TGCGCCAGCAGCTTGGTTGGAGGGGGACAAGAGACCCAGTACTTC.

The V and J genes are TRBV2 and TRBJ1-4, with 9 positions matching TRBD1. Germline lookup yields CDR1 SNHLY and CDR2 FYNNEI. V lost 8 bases and J lost 5; bases outside the gene matches: 9. The CDR3 contains 15 residues. Here the CDR3 reads CASSQTGQGNEKLFF. The CDR3, as DNA: TGTGCCAGCTCTCAAACTGGACAGGGGAATGAAAAACTGTTTTTT.